This TCR beta chain was sequenced in a study of identical twins. TCRdb re-called the 5' RACE reads through MiXCR, storing one row per CDR3 protein. The sample yields about 200,000 distinct CDR3 sequences, around 6.5% seen once. Study observations and caveats: Cord blood beta clonotypes present at high abundance carried fewer insertions; no such pattern appeared in memory repertoires.

This clonotype was seen many times. Its antigen is undetermined. The CDR3 totals 16 residues. The V and J ends lost 6 bases and 0 bases respectively, with 16 bases between them. The same specimen was also included in a second study, on T cells expressing NK-cell markers.

The chain has TRBV12-3 or TRBV12-4 and TRBJ2-3; no definite D call. This clonotype was obtained from a woman between 18 and 30 years old in good health. Sequenced input: CD8+ T cells sorted from blood. CDR3 DNA: TGTGCCAGCAGCTCCCTTCGGCCCCCTAGCACAGATACGCAGTATTTT. Its translation is CASSSLRPPSTDTQYF.